These 6 T cell receptor beta chains share one sample of origin, sequenced in a study of T cells in localized non-small cell lung cancer. The data were produced by immunoSEQ multiplex PCR, yet TCRdb's version contains in-frame clones alone and is incomplete. Counted here are roughly 39,000 clones, roughly 86% occurring once; the ten biggest clones make up about 4%. This specimen was peripheral blood, taken before any cancer treatment. These receptors were obtained from a man aged 18 to 55 with stage I lung adenocarcinoma.

The rearrangement joins TRBV6-5 to TRBJ1-2; 8 positions match TRBD1. This CDR3 is 13 amino acids long. Trimming removed 5 bases from V and 3 bases from J; junction bases left unmatched: 2. CDR1 and CDR2 from the germline V gene are MNHEY and SVGAGI. For the CDR3, the DNA is TGTGCCAGCAGTACACAGGGGGACTATGGCTACACCTTC. Protein sequence: CASSTQGDYGYTF.

This clone was seen just once. V is TRBV5-1 and J is TRBJ1-1; TRBD1 might be the D (6 bases). Per germline, CDR1 SGHRS and CDR2 YFSETQ. The V end lost 1 base, the J end lost 3 bases, and 10 bases lay between the germline ends. CDR3 size: 14 residues. CDR3 coding DNA: TGCGCCAGCAGCTTGCAAAAGGGGGACACTGAAGCTTTCTTT. Protein sequence: CASSLQKGDTEAFF. The full variable domain, with the rest looked up from reference TRBV5-1 and TRBJ1-1, is KAGVTQTPRYLIKTRGQQVTLSCSPISGHRSVSWYQQTPGQGLQFLFEYFSETQRNKGNFPGRFSGRQFSNSRSEMNVSTLELGDSALYLCASSLQKGDTEAFFGQGTRLTVV.

This chain links TRBV27 with TRBJ1-1, with a possible D match to TRBD1 (6 bases). Trimming took off 5 bases at V and 3 bases at J, with 16 bases between the two ends. The CDR3 is 15 residues long. Germline loops: CDR1 MNHEY, CDR2 SMNVEV (reference sequence). The CDR3 sequence: CASSRIGTHYTEAFF. CDR3 sequence (DNA): TGTGCCAGCAGTCGAATCGGGACACACTACACTGAAGCTTTCTTT.

The V gene is TRBV7-3, the J gene TRBJ2-1, with 7 bases identical to TRBD1. The germline gives CDR1 SGHTA, CDR2 FQGTGA. This CDR3 spans 16 amino acids. V shed 2 bases, J shed 5 bases, and the junction held 9 bases outside the gene matches. CDR3 protein: CASSLFSGGVDNEQFF. DNA of the CDR3: TGTGCCAGCAGCTTATTCTCAGGGGGAGTAGACAATGAGCAGTTCTTC. Drawing the rest from reference TRBV7-3 and TRBJ2-1, the complete variable domain is GAGVSQTPSNKVTEKGKYVELRCDPISGHTALYWYRQSLGQGPEFLIYFQGTGAADDSGLPNDRFFAVRPEGSVSTLKIQRTERGDSAVYLCASSLFSGGVDNEQFFGPGTRLTVL.

The chain carries TRBV18 and TRBJ2-3, with D perhaps matching TRBD2 (6 bases). CDR1 is KGHSH, CDR2 LQKENI, per germline. The V end was cut by 1 base, the J end by 5 bases, with 13 bases between. The CDR3 is made up of 15 amino acids. The CDR3 sequence is CASSPLGGALDTQYF. The CDR3 DNA reads TGTGCCAGCTCACCACTCGGGGGAGCTTTAGATACGCAGTATTTT.

The rearrangement uses TRBV7-2 and TRBJ1-6, with no clear D. This CDR3 contains 17 residues. The V end lost 7 bases, the J end lost 8 bases, and 24 bases lay between the germline ends. Germline lookup yields CDR1 SGHTA and CDR2 FQGNSA. The CDR3 protein is CASTPPGSSMEYSPLHF. CDR3 DNA: TGTGCCAGCACCCCCCCGGGGAGTTCTATGGAGTATTCACCCCTCCACTTT.